This T cell receptor (beta chain) came from a study of vaccination effects on CD4 cells after COVID-19. In the study overall: Post-vaccine sampling occurred a median 72 days after the second dose. Study results and caveats: Healthy vaccinees' vaccine-induced clones included only 1 of 255 that recognized common cold coronaviruses.

On this clone itself: What it recognizes is unknown.

CD4+ T cells specific for antigen were expanded with viral peptide pools by the ViraFEST assay before sequencing. CD4+ T cell isolation took place after approximately ten days of culture. All study participants received two doses of BNT162b2 or mRNA-1273 vaccine. PBMC cultures contained 1.8 million or so cells per well, about 11 IU/ml IL-2 and roughly 10 ug/ml peptides. Here immunoSEQ multiplex PCR was the method, and the copy in TCRdb shows in-frame clones only, minus some. The sample consists of around 30,000 clones, 73% of them appearing once. The CDR3 is 14 amino acids. V was pared by 3 bases and J by 3 bases, with 4 bases of the junction left unmatched. Looked up from germline, CDR1 is MGHDK and CDR2 is SYGVNS.

The receptor comes from a human donor who received a COVID-19 vaccine. V usage is TRBV25-1 and J usage is TRBJ2-5; TRBD1 agrees at 7 bases. Sequencing was performed on CD4+ T cells from PBMCs cultured with HCoV-NL63 spike peptides, taken after COVID-19 vaccination. DNA of the CDR3: TGTGCCAGCAGTGATTACAGGGGCGAAGAGACCCAGTACTTC. It yields the protein CASSDYRGEETQYF.